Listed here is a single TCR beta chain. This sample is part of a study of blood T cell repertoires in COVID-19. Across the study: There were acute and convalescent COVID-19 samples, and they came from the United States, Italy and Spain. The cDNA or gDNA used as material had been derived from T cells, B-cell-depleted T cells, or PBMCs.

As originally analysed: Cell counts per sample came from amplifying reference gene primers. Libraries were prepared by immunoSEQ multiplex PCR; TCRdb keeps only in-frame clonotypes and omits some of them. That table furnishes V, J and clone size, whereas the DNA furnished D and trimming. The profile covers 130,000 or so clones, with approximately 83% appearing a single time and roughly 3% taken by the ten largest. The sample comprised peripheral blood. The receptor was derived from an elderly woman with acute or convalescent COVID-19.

The CDR3 protein is CASGKRRSYNEQFF. DNA of the CDR3: TGTGCCAGCGGAAAGCGGAGGTCCTACAATGAGCAGTTCTTC. This chain connects TRBV6-5 to TRBJ2-1; weak D call: TRBD2 (5 bases). V was shortened by 8 bases and J by 1 base, with 12 bases between the two germline ends. In germline, CDR1 is MNHEY, CDR2 SVGAGI. The CDR3 sequence is 14 residues long.